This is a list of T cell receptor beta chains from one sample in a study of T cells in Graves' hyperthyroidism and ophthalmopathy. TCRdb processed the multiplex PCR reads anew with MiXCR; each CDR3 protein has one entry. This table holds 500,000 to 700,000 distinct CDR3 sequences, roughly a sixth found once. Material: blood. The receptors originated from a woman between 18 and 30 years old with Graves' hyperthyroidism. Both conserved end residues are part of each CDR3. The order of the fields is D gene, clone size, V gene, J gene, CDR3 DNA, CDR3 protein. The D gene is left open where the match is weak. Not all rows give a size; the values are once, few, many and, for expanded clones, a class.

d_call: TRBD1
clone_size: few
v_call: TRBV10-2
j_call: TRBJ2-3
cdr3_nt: TGCGCCAGCGCCGGGGGACAGGGTATCACAGATACGCAGTATTTT
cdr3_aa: CASAGGQGITDTQYF

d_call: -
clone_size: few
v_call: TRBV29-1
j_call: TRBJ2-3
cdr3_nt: TGCAGCGTCGCAATGACAGGCTATACGCAGTATTTT
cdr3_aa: CSVAMTGYTQYF

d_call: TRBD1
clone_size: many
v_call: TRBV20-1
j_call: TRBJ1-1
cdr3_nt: TGCAGTGCTAGCCGGGACAGAAACACTGAAGCTTTCTTT
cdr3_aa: CSASRDRNTEAFF

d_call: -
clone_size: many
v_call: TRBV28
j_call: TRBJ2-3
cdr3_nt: TGTGCCAGCAGTCTAGACGGACACGTAGACACAGATACGCAGTATTTT
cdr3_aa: CASSLDGHVDTDTQYF

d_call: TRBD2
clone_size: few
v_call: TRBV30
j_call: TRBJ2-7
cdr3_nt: TGTGCCCACCGGACTAGCGGCACCTACGAGCAGTACTTC
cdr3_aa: CAHRTSGTYEQYF

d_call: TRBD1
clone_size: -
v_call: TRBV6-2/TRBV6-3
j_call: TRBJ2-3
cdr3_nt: TGTGCCAGCAGTTCCGCGTTCGACAGGGTCGGACCAGATACGCAGTATTTT
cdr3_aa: CASSSAFDRVGPDTQYF

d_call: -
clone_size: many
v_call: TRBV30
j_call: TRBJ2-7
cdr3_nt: TGTGCCTGGAACTCGGTGGCCTACGAGCAGTACTTC
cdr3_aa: CAWNSVAYEQYF

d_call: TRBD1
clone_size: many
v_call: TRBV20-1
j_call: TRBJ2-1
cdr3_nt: TGCAGTGCTTCCGGGACAGCAAACAATGAGCAGTTCTTC
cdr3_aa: CSASGTANNEQFF

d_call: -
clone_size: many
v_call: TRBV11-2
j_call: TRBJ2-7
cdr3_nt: TGTGCCAGCAGTCTTGGGATTGAGGCCTACGAGCAGTACTTC
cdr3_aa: CASSLGIEAYEQYF

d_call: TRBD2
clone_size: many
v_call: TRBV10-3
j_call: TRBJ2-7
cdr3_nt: TGTGCCATCAGTGAGTCTAGCGGGGACGAAGAGCAGTACTTC
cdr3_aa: CAISESSGDEEQYF

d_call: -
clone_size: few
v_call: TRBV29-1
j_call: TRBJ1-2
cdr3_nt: TGCAGCGTCGCGGTCCCAGGGGATGGCTACACCTTC
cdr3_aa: CSVAVPGDGYTF

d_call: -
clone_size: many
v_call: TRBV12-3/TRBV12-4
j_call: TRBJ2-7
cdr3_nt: TGTGCCAGCAGTTTTAACCCAACCACAGGGAGCTCCTACGAGCAGTACTTC
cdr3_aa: CASSFNPTTGSSYEQYF

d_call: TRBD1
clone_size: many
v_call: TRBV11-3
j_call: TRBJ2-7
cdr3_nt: TGTGCCAGCAGCCTCGAGGGGACAGTCCTCTACGAGCAGTACTTC
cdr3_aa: CASSLEGTVLYEQYF

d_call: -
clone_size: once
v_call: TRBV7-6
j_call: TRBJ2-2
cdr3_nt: TGTGCCAGCAGCTTAGCTCCCGAATCCACCGGGGAGCTGTTTTTT
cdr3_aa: CASSLAPESTGELFF

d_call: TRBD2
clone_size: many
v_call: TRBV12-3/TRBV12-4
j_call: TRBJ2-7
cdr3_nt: TGTGCCAGCAGCGGTCCTAGCGGGGGGTCCTACGAGCAGTACTTC
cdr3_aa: CASSGPSGGSYEQYF

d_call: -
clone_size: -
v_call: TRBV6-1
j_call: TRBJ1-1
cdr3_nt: TGTGCCAGCACAAACAGCCTATTGAACACTGAAGCTTTCTTT
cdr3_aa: CASTNSLLNTEAFF

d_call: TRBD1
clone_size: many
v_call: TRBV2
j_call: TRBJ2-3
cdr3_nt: TGTGCCAGCAAGGGGACAGGGGGAATATCCACAGATACGCAGTATTTT
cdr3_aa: CASKGTGGISTDTQYF

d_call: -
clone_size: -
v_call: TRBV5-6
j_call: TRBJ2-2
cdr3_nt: TGTGCCAGCAGCTTCACGAAAGGGAACACCGGGGAGCTGTTTTTT
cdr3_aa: CASSFTKGNTGELFF

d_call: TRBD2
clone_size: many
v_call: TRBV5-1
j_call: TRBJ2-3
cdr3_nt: TGCGCCAGCAGCCCGGGACTAAGAAGTAGCACAGATACGCAGTATTTT
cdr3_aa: CASSPGLRSSTDTQYF

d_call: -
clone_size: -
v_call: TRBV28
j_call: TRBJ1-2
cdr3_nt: TGTGCCAGCAGTTTATCGCCTGCGCCAGACTCCTACACCTTC
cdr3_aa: CASSLSPAPDSYTF

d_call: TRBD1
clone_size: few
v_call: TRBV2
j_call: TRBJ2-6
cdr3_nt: TGTGCCAGCAGTTGGGGACAGGGGGCGTCCGGGGCCAACGTCCTGACTTTC
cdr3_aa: CASSWGQGASGANVLTF

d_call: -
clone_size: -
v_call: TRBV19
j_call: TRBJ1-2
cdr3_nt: TGTGCCAGTAGTATAAACCGGGACAACTATGGCTACACCTTC
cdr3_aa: CASSINRDNYGYTF

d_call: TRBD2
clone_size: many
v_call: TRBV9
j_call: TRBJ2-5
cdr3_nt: TGTGCCAGCAGCGCCCGGACTAGCGCCTGGGAGACCCAGTACTTC
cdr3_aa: CASSARTSAWETQYF

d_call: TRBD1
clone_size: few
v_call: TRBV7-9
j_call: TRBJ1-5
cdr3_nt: TGTGCCAGCAGCCTAGGGACAGGGGGCTTTCAGCCCCAGCATTTT
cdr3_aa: CASSLGTGGFQPQHF

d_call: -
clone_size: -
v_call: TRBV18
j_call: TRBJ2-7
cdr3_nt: TGTGCCAGCTCACCCAGGAGAGGGGGTTTGAGGAACGAGCAGTACTTC
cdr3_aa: CASSPRRGGLRNEQYF

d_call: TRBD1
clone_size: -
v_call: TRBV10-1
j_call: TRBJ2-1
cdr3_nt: TGCGCCAGCAGTGAGGGACAGGGGGCCCACAATGAGCAGTTCTTC
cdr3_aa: CASSEGQGAHNEQFF

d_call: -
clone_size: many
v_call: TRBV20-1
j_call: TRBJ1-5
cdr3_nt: TGCAGTGGAGTCATACAGAGGAGTAATCAGCCCCAGCATTTT
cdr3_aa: CSGVIQRSNQPQHF

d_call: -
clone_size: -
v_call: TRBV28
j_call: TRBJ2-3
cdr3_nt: TGTGCCAGCAAATTAGACACAGATACGCAGTATTTT
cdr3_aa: CASKLDTDTQYF

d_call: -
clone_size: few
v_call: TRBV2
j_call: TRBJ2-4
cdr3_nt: TGTGCCAGCAGACTCTCCTCCTTCTCCGCCAAAAACATTCAGTACTTC
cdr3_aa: CASRLSSFSAKNIQYF

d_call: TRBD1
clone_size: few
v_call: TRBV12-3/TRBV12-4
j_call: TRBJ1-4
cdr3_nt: TGTGCCAGCAGTCCCCGGGACAGCCCCGAGGGGACTAATGAAAAACTGTTTTTT
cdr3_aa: CASSPRDSPEGTNEKLFF

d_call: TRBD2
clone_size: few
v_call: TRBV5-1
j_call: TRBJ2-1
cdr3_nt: TGCGCCAGCAGCCCTAATGCGGGAGGGCCGGTCAATGAGCAGTTCTTC
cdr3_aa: CASSPNAGGPVNEQFF

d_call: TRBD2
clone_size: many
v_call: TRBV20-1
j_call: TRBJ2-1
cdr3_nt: TGCAGTGGGACTAGCGGGAGAGGTATCTACAATGAGCAGTTCTTC
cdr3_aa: CSGTSGRGIYNEQFF

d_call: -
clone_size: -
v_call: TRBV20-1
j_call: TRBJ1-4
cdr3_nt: TGCAGTGCTACCCGGGACGGAACTAATGAAAAACTGTTTTTT
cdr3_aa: CSATRDGTNEKLFF

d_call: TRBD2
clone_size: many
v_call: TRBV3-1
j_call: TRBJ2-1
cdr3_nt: TGTGCCAGCAGCCAAAGGACTAGCGGTTACAATGAGCAGTTCTTC
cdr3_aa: CASSQRTSGYNEQFF

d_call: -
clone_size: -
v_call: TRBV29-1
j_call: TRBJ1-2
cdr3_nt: TGCAGCGTTGAAGTGGCCAGCCTTCCTAACTATGGCTACACCTTC
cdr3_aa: CSVEVASLPNYGYTF

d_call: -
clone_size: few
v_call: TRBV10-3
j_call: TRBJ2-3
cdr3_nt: TGTGCTACCGGGAGTAGTGCAGATACGCAGTATTTT
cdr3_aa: CATGSSADTQYF

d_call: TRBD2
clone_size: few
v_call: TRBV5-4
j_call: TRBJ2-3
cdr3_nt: TGTGCCAGCAGCGCAGGACTAGCGGGGTACACAGATACGCAGTATTTT
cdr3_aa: CASSAGLAGYTDTQYF

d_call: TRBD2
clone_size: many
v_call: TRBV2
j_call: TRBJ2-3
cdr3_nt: TGTGCCAGCAGTGCGGGACTAGCGGGCACAGATACGCAGTATTTT
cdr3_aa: CASSAGLAGTDTQYF

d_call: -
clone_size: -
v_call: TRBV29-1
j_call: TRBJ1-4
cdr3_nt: TGCAGCGTTGAAGATCTTCCGGGGGCTGGAGAAAAACTGTTTTTT
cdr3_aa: CSVEDLPGAGEKLFF

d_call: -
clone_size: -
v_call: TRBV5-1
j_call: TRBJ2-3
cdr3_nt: TGCGCCAGCAGCTTGCTAGGGGCTAGCACAGATACGCAGTATTTT
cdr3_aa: CASSLLGASTDTQYF